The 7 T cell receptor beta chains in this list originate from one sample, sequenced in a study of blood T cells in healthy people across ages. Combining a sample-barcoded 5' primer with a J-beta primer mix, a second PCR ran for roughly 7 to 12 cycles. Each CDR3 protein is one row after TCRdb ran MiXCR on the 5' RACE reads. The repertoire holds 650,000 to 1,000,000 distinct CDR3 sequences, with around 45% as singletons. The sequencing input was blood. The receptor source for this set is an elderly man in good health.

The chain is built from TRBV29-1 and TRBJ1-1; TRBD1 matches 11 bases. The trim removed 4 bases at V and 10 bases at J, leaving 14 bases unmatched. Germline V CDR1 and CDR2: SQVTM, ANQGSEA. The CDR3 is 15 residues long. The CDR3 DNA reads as TGCAGCGTTGCGTTCAGGGGGACAGGGGGACCGGTAGCTTTCTTT. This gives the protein CSVAFRGTGGPVAFF.

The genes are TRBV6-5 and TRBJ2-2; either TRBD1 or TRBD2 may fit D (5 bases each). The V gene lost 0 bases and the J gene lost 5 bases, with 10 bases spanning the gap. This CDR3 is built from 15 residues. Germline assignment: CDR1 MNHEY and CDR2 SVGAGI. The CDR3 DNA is TGTGCCAGCAGTTACTCAAGGGGAGATACCGGGGAGCTGTTTTTT. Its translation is CASSYSRGDTGELFF.

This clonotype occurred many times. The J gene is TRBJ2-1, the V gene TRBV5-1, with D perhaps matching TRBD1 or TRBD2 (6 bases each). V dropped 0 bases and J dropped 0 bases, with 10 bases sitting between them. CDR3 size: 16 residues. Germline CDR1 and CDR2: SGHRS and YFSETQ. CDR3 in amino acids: CASSLEGGNSYNEQFF. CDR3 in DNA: TGCGCCAGCAGCTTGGAGGGGGGTAACTCCTACAATGAGCAGTTCTTC.

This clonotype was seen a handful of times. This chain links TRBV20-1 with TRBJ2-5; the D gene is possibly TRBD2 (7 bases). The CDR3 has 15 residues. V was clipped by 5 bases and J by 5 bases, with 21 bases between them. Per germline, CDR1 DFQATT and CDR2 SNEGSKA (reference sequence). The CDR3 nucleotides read TGCAGTGCTCCCGTAGCGGGCCTAGGGGGGGAGACCCAGTACTTC. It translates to CSAPVAGLGGETQYF.

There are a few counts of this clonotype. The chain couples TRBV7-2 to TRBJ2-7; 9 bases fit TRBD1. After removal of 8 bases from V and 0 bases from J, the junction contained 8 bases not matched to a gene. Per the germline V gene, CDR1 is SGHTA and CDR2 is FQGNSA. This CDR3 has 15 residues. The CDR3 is CASSRPGQGSYEQYF. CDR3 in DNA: TGTGCCAGCTCGAGACCGGGACAGGGCTCCTACGAGCAGTACTTC.

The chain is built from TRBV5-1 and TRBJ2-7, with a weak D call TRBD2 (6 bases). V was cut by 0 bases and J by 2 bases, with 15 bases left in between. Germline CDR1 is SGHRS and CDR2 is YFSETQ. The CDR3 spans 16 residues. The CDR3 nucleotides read TGCGCCAGCAGCTTGGCCATTGGTAGCGGAGCCTACGAGCAGTACTTC. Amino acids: CASSLAIGSGAYEQYF.

For the CDR3, the DNA is TGCAGTTCACCAAGGGAAACTAGCGGGTTCCACGAGCAGTACTTC. Its protein product is CSSPRETSGFHEQYF. The chain joins TRBV20-1 to TRBJ2-7, with TRBD2 matching 9 bases. Germline CDR1 DFQATT, CDR2 SNEGSKA (reference sequence). The CDR3 loop spans 15 amino acids. V gave up 8 bases and J gave up 5 bases; unmatched junction bases: 16.